The 11 T cell receptor beta chains given below trace back to one sample, sequenced in a study of radiotherapy plus CTLA-4 blockade in lung cancer. Sequencing used immunoSEQ multiplex PCR; TCRdb keeps in-frame clones, though not all of them. The sample gives approximately 47,000 clones, about 63% of which show up once; about 18% is in the top ten. This specimen consisted of peripheral blood, obtained from a patient treated with radiotherapy plus ipilimumab. The receptors shown here come from a human donor with non-small cell lung cancer who had a partial response to radiotherapy plus ipilimumab.

The chain employs TRBV7-9 and TRBJ1-2; D is perhaps TRBD1 (6 bases). This CDR3 has 14 amino acids. Per germline, CDR1 SEHNR and CDR2 FQNEAQ (reference sequence). V lost 5 bases, J lost 8 bases, and 18 bases lay in between. The CDR3 bases are TGTGCCAGCAGCAGAACACAGGGTCACGGGGGCTACACCTTC. It translates to CASSRTQGHGGYTF. Combining the CDR3 with reference TRBV7-9 and TRBJ1-2 gives the whole variable domain DTGVSQNPRHKITKRGQNVTFRCDPISEHNRLYWYRQTLGQGPEFLTYFQNEAQLEKSRLLSDRFSAERPKGSFSTLEIQRTEQGDSAMYLCASSRTQGHGGYTFGSGTRLTVV.

The sample holds a few counts of this clone. This rearrangement joins TRBV13 to TRBJ2-1; 12 bases match TRBD2. The V and J ends lost 5 bases and 6 bases, in that order; junction bases with no gene match: 5. The CDR3 covers 15 residues. Germline V gene sequence: CDR1 PRHDT, CDR2 FYEKMQ (reference sequence). CDR3 loop: CASSPGLAGSNEQFF. CDR3 nucleotide sequence: TGTGCCAGCAGCCCAGGACTAGCGGGAAGCAATGAGCAGTTCTTC.

The chain joins TRBV6-5 to TRBJ2-1; 8 bases line up with TRBD2. This CDR3 region has 15 residues. Germline V gives CDR1 MNHEY, CDR2 SVGAGI. Losses at the gene ends were 6 bases for V and 2 bases for J; bases not matched to a gene: 6. CDR3 sequence: CASSSPGLAYNEQFF. The CDR3 DNA follows: TGTGCCAGCAGCTCTCCGGGACTAGCCTACAATGAGCAGTTCTTC.

The V call is TRBV5-1, the J call TRBJ2-7; D is possibly TRBD2 (6 bases). V was cut by 4 bases and J by 0 bases, with 11 bases left in between. This CDR3 comprises 14 residues. Germline V gene data show CDR1 as SGHRS and CDR2 as YFSETQ. The CDR3 sequence is CASSTGGSSYEQYF. The CDR3 region has the DNA TGCGCCAGCAGCACTGGAGGGAGCTCCTACGAGCAGTACTTC.

The chain has TRBV18 and TRBJ2-5, with D possibly matching TRBD2 (5 bases). The CDR3 runs to 13 residues. CDR1 KGHSH and CDR2 LQKENI come from the germline V gene. V shed 2 bases and J shed 4 bases, with 8 bases lying between them. The CDR3 DNA reads as TGTGCCAGCTCACCAACCGGACTAGAGACCCAGTACTTC. This sequence encodes CASSPTGLETQYF.

This clone has more than one count but fewer than ten. The gene calls are TRBV15 and TRBJ1-2; TRBD1 is a possible D gene (5 bases). This CDR3 is built from 13 residues. Germline loops: CDR1 LNHNV, CDR2 YYDKDF (reference sequence). The germline V and J ends were trimmed by 0 bases and 7 bases, with 9 bases remaining between them. In DNA form, the CDR3 reads TGTGCCACCAGCAGAGATCAGGGTGGTGGCTACACCTTC. This gives the protein CATSRDQGGGYTF.

This chain uses TRBV7-2 with TRBJ2-5; D may be TRBD2 (6 bases). The tail of the sequence fits TRBJ2-7 better, so the J call may be wrong. The germline gives CDR1 SGHTA, CDR2 FQGNSA. The CDR3 sequence is 12 residues long. The DNA of the CDR3 is TGTGCCAGCAGCTTTGCGGGGAACGAGCAGTACTTC. Translating gives CASSFAGNEQYF.

The chain has TRBV30 and TRBJ2-6; tentative D call: TRBD2 (5 bases). The CDR3 is made up of 13 amino acids. Trimming cost V 5 bases and J 3 bases, with 8 bases left between them. The germline V gene has CDR1 GTSNPN and CDR2 SVGIG (reference sequence). This CDR3 reads CAWGLYGANVLTF. The DNA of the CDR3 is TGTGCCTGGGGACTCTATGGGGCCAACGTCCTGACTTTC.

The chain combines TRBV5-1 with TRBJ2-1; 7 nucleotides match TRBD1. CDR3 length: 16 residues. Germline CDR1 SGHRS, CDR2 YFSETQ. V gave up 7 bases and J gave up 5 bases; unmatched junction bases: 15. CDR3 protein: CASFHGTGAKDNEQFF. CDR3 DNA sequence: TGCGCCAGCTTTCATGGCACAGGGGCTAAGGACAATGAGCAGTTCTTC. Drawing the rest from reference TRBV5-1 and TRBJ2-1, the complete variable domain is KAGVTQTPRYLIKTRGQQVTLSCSPISGHRSVSWYQQTPGQGLQFLFEYFSETQRNKGNFPGRFSGRQFSNSRSEMNVSTLELGDSALYLCASFHGTGAKDNEQFFGPGTRLTVL.

V usage is TRBV10-3 and J usage is TRBJ2-5, with TRBD2 identical over 7 bases. The V gene's germline CDR1 is ENHRY and CDR2 SYGVKD. This CDR3 has 15 residues. The junction had 7 bases not matched to a gene; V was cut back by 6 bases and J by 0 bases. CDR3 DNA: TGTGCCATCAGGGCTAGCGGATCGTACCAAGAGACCCAGTACTTC. It translates to CAIRASGSYQETQYF.

V gene TRBV6-4 combines with J gene TRBJ1-1, with D maybe TRBD1 (6 bases). V was shortened by 8 bases and J by 0 bases, with 13 bases between the two germline ends. The CDR3 is 14 residues long. Germline V gene sequence: CDR1 MRHNA, CDR2 SNTAGT. The CDR3 bases are TGTGCCAGCGGCTTGGACAGTTTGAACACTGAAGCTTTCTTT. Protein: CASGLDSLNTEAFF.